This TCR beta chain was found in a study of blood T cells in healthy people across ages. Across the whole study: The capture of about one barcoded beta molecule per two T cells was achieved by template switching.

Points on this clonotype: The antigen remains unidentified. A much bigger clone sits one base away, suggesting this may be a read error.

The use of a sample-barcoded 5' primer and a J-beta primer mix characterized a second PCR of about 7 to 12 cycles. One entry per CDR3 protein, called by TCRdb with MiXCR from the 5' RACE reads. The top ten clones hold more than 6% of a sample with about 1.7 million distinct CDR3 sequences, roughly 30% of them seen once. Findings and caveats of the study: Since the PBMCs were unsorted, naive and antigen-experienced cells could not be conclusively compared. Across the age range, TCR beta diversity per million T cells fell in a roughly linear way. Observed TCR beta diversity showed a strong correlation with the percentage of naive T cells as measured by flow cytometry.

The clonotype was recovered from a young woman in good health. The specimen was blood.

The CDR3 DNA reads as TGTGCCAGCAGCTTATCAACTAGCGGGAGGAGCTACGAGCAGTTCTTC. This translates into CASSLSTSGRSYEQFF. The chain combines TRBV7-2 with TRBJ2-1; TRBD2 agrees at 12 bases. The length of the CDR3 is 16 residues. Germline CDR1 SGHTA, CDR2 FQGNSA. V dropped 2 bases and J dropped 10; count of bases not matched to a gene: 9. The full variable domain, rest sourced from reference TRBV7-2 and TRBJ2-1, is GAGVSQSPSNKVTEKGKDVELRCDPISGHTALYWYRQSLGQGLEFLIYFQGNSAPDKSGLPSDRFSAERTGGSVSTLTIQRTQQEDSAVYLCASSLSTSGRSYEQFFGPGTRLTVL.